The source of this TCR beta chain is a study of cytomegalovirus exposure and HLA in healthy donors. Study at large: In a previous analysis, 117 million unique TCR beta sequences were found from 150 million to 200 million T cells.

The CDR3 is 12 amino acids. Researchers ran the PCR with 60 Vbeta and 13 Jbeta primers. Sequenced by immunoSEQ multiplex PCR; TCRdb stores in-frame clones only, minus some. The ten top clones account for approximately 15%, within a sample of roughly 88,000 clones. Likely unrecorded immune exposures existed in these nominally healthy donors. This sequence joins TRBV21-1 and TRBJ1-2; TRBD1, the D gene given by the table, was not confirmed from the DNA. TRBV21-1 is an annotated pseudogene. This clonotype was obtained from a man aged 50 to 60 in good health and CMV-seropositive. The sequencing input was PBMCs. In nucleotides, the CDR3 is TGTGCCATCGCCGACAGGGACTATGGCTACACCTTC. It encodes CAIADRDYGYTF.